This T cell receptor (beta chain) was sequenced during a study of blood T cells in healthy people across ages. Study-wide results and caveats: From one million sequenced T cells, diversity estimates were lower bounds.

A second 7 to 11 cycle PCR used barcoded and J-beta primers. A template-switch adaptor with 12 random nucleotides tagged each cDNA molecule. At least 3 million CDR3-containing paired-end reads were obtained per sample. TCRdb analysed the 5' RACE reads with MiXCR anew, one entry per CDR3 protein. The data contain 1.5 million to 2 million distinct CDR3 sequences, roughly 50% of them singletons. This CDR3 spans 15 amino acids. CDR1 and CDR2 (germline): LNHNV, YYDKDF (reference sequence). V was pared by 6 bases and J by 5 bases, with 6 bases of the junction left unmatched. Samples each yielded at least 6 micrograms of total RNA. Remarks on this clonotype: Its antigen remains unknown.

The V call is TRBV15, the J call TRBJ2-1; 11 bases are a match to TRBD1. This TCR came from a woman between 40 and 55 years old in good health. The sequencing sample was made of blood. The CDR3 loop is CATRPDRGRHNEQFF. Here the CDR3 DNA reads TGTGCCACCAGACCGGACAGGGGGCGGCACAATGAGCAGTTCTTC.